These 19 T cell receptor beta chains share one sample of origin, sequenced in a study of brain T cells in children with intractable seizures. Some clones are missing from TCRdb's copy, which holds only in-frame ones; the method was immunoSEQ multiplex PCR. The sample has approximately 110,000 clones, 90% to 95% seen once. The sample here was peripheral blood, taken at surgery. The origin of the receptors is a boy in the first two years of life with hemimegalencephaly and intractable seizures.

CDR3 DNA sequence: TGTGCCAGCAGCTTAGGGCGTGAAGCTTTCTTT. It yields the protein CASSLGREAFF. V usage is TRBV7-9 and J usage is TRBJ1-1; D is unresolved. CDR1 is SEHNR, CDR2 FQNEAQ, per germline (reference sequence). The CDR3 length is 11 residues. V was clipped by 1 base and J by 7 bases, with 4 bases between them.

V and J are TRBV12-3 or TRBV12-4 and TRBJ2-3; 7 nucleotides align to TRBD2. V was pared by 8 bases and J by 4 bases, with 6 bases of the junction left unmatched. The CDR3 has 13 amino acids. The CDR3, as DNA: TGTGCCAGCCTACGGGACTATGCAGATACGCAGTATTTT. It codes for CASLRDYADTQYF.

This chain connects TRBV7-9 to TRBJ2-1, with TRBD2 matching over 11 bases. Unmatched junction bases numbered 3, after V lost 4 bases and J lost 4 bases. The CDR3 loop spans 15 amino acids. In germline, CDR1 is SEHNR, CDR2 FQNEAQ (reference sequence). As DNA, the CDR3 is TGTGCCAGCAGCTCGCGACTAGCGGGATACAATGAGCAGTTCTTC. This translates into CASSSRLAGYNEQFF.

CDR3 bases: TGTGCCAGCAGCCAAACTATGGCCCTTACCTATAATTCACCCCTCCACTTT. Its translation is CASSQTMALTYNSPLHF. The J gene is TRBJ1-6, the V gene TRBV4-2, with no clear D. The CDR3 is 17 amino acids. Germline values: CDR1 LGHNA, CDR2 YNFKEQ. Trimming shortened V by 2 bases and J by 2 bases, and 13 bases separated the two germline ends.

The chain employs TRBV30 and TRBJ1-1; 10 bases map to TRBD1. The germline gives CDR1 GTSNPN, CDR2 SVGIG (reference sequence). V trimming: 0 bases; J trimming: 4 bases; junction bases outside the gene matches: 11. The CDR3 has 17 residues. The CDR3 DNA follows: TGTGCCTGGAGTGTACGGGACAGGGGAGGGGTAGGCACTGAAGCTTTCTTT. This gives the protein CAWSVRDRGGVGTEAFF.

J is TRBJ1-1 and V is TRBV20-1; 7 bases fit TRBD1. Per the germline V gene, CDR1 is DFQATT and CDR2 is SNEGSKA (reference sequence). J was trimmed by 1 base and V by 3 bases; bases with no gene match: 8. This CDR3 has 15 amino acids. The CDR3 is CSASEPRTGNTEAFF. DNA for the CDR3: TGCAGTGCTAGTGAACCCCGGACAGGGAACACTGAAGCTTTCTTT.

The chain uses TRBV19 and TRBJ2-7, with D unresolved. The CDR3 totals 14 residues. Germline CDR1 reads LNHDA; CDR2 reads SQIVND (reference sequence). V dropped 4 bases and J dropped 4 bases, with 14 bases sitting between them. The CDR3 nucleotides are TGTGCCAGTAGTACCTACCAGGACCCTTACGAGCAGTACTTC. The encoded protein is CASSTYQDPYEQYF. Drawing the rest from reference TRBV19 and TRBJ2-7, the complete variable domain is DGGITQSPKYLFRKEGQNVTLSCEQNLNHDAMYWYRQDPGQGLRLIYYSQIVNDFQKGDIAEGYSVSREKKESFPLTVTSAQKNPTAFYLCASSTYQDPYEQYFGPGTRLTVT.

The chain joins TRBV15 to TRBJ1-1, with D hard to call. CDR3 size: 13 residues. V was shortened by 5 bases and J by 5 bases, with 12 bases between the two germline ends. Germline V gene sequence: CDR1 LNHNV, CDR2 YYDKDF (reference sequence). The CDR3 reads CATSERRRTEAFF. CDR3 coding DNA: TGTGCCACCAGCGAGCGTCGTAGGACTGAAGCTTTCTTT.

CDR3 residues: CASSLVGGQETQYF. The CDR3 region has the DNA TGTGCCAGCAGTTTAGTAGGGGGTCAAGAGACCCAGTACTTC. V and J are TRBV27 and TRBJ2-5, with TRBD1 as a possible D gene (6 bases). The CDR3 extends over 14 amino acids. V was trimmed by 2 bases and J by 2 bases, leaving 9 bases between them. Germline V gene sequence: CDR1 MNHEY, CDR2 SMNVEV (reference sequence).

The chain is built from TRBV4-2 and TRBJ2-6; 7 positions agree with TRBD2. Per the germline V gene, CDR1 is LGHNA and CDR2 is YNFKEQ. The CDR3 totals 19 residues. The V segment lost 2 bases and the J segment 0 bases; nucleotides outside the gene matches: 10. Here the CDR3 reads CASSQFVAGLSSGANVLTF. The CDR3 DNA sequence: TGTGCCAGCAGCCAATTCGTAGCGGGCCTAAGCTCTGGGGCCAACGTCCTGACTTTC.

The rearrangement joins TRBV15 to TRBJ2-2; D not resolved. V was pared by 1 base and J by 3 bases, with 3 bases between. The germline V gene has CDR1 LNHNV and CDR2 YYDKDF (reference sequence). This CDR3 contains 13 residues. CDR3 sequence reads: CATSRGDTGELFF. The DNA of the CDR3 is TGTGCCACCAGCAGAGGGGACACCGGGGAGCTGTTTTTT.

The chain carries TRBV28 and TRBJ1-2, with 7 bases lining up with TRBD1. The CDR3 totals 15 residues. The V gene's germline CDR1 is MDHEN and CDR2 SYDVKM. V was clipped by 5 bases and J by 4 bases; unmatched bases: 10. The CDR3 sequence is CASSRGSGGSYGYTF. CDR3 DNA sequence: TGTGCCAGCAGTAGAGGCTCAGGGGGGAGCTATGGCTACACCTTC.

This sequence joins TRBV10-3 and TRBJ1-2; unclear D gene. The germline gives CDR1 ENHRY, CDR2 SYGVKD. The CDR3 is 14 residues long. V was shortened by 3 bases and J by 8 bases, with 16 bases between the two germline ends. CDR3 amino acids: CAISDSPVLGGYTF. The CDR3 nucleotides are TGTGCCATCAGTGATTCGCCAGTACTTGGCGGCTACACCTTC.

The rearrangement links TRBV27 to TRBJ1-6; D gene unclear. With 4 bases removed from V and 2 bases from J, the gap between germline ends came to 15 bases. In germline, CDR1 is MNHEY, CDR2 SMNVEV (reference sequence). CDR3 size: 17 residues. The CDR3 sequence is CASSSLPLQAYNSPLHF. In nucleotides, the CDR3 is TGTGCCAGCAGTTCCCTCCCCCTCCAAGCCTATAATTCACCCCTCCACTTT.

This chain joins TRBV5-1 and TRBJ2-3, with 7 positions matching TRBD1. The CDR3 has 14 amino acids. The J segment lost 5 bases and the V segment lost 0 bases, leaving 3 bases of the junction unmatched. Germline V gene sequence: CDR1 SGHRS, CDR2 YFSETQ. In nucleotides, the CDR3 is TGCGCCAGCAGCTTGGCCGCAGGGGGAGATACGCAGTATTTT. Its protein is CASSLAAGGDTQYF.

This CDR3 is CSAIVSYGYTF. CDR3 nucleotides: TGCAGTGCCATTGTGTCCTATGGCTACACCTTC. The chain links TRBV20-1 to TRBJ1-2, with D uncertain. The CDR3 totals 11 residues. V was trimmed by 6 bases and J by 4 bases, leaving 9 bases between them. Germline assignment: CDR1 DFQATT and CDR2 SNEGSKA (reference sequence).

CDR3 nucleotides: TGTGCCACCAGCAGAGGTGTCCTATATAGCAATCAGCCCCAGCATTTT. It encodes CATSRGVLYSNQPQHF. This chain links TRBV15 with TRBJ1-5; D call uncertain. Per germline, CDR1 LNHNV and CDR2 YYDKDF (reference sequence). V lost 1 base to trimming and J lost 0 bases, with 10 bases between them. The CDR3 is made up of 16 amino acids.

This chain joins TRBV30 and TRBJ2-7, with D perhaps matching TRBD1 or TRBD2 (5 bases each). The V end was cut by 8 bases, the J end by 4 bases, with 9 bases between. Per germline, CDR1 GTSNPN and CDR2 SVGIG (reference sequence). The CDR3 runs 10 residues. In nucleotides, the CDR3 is TGTGCCACGGGGCGGTACGAGCAGTACTTC. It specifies CATGRYEQYF.

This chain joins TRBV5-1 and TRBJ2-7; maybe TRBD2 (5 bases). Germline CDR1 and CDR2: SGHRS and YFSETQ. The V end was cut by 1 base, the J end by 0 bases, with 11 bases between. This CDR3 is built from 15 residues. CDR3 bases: TGCGCCAGCAGCTTGCGCAGCGGTCCCTCCTACGAGCAGTACTTC. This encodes CASSLRSGPSYEQYF.